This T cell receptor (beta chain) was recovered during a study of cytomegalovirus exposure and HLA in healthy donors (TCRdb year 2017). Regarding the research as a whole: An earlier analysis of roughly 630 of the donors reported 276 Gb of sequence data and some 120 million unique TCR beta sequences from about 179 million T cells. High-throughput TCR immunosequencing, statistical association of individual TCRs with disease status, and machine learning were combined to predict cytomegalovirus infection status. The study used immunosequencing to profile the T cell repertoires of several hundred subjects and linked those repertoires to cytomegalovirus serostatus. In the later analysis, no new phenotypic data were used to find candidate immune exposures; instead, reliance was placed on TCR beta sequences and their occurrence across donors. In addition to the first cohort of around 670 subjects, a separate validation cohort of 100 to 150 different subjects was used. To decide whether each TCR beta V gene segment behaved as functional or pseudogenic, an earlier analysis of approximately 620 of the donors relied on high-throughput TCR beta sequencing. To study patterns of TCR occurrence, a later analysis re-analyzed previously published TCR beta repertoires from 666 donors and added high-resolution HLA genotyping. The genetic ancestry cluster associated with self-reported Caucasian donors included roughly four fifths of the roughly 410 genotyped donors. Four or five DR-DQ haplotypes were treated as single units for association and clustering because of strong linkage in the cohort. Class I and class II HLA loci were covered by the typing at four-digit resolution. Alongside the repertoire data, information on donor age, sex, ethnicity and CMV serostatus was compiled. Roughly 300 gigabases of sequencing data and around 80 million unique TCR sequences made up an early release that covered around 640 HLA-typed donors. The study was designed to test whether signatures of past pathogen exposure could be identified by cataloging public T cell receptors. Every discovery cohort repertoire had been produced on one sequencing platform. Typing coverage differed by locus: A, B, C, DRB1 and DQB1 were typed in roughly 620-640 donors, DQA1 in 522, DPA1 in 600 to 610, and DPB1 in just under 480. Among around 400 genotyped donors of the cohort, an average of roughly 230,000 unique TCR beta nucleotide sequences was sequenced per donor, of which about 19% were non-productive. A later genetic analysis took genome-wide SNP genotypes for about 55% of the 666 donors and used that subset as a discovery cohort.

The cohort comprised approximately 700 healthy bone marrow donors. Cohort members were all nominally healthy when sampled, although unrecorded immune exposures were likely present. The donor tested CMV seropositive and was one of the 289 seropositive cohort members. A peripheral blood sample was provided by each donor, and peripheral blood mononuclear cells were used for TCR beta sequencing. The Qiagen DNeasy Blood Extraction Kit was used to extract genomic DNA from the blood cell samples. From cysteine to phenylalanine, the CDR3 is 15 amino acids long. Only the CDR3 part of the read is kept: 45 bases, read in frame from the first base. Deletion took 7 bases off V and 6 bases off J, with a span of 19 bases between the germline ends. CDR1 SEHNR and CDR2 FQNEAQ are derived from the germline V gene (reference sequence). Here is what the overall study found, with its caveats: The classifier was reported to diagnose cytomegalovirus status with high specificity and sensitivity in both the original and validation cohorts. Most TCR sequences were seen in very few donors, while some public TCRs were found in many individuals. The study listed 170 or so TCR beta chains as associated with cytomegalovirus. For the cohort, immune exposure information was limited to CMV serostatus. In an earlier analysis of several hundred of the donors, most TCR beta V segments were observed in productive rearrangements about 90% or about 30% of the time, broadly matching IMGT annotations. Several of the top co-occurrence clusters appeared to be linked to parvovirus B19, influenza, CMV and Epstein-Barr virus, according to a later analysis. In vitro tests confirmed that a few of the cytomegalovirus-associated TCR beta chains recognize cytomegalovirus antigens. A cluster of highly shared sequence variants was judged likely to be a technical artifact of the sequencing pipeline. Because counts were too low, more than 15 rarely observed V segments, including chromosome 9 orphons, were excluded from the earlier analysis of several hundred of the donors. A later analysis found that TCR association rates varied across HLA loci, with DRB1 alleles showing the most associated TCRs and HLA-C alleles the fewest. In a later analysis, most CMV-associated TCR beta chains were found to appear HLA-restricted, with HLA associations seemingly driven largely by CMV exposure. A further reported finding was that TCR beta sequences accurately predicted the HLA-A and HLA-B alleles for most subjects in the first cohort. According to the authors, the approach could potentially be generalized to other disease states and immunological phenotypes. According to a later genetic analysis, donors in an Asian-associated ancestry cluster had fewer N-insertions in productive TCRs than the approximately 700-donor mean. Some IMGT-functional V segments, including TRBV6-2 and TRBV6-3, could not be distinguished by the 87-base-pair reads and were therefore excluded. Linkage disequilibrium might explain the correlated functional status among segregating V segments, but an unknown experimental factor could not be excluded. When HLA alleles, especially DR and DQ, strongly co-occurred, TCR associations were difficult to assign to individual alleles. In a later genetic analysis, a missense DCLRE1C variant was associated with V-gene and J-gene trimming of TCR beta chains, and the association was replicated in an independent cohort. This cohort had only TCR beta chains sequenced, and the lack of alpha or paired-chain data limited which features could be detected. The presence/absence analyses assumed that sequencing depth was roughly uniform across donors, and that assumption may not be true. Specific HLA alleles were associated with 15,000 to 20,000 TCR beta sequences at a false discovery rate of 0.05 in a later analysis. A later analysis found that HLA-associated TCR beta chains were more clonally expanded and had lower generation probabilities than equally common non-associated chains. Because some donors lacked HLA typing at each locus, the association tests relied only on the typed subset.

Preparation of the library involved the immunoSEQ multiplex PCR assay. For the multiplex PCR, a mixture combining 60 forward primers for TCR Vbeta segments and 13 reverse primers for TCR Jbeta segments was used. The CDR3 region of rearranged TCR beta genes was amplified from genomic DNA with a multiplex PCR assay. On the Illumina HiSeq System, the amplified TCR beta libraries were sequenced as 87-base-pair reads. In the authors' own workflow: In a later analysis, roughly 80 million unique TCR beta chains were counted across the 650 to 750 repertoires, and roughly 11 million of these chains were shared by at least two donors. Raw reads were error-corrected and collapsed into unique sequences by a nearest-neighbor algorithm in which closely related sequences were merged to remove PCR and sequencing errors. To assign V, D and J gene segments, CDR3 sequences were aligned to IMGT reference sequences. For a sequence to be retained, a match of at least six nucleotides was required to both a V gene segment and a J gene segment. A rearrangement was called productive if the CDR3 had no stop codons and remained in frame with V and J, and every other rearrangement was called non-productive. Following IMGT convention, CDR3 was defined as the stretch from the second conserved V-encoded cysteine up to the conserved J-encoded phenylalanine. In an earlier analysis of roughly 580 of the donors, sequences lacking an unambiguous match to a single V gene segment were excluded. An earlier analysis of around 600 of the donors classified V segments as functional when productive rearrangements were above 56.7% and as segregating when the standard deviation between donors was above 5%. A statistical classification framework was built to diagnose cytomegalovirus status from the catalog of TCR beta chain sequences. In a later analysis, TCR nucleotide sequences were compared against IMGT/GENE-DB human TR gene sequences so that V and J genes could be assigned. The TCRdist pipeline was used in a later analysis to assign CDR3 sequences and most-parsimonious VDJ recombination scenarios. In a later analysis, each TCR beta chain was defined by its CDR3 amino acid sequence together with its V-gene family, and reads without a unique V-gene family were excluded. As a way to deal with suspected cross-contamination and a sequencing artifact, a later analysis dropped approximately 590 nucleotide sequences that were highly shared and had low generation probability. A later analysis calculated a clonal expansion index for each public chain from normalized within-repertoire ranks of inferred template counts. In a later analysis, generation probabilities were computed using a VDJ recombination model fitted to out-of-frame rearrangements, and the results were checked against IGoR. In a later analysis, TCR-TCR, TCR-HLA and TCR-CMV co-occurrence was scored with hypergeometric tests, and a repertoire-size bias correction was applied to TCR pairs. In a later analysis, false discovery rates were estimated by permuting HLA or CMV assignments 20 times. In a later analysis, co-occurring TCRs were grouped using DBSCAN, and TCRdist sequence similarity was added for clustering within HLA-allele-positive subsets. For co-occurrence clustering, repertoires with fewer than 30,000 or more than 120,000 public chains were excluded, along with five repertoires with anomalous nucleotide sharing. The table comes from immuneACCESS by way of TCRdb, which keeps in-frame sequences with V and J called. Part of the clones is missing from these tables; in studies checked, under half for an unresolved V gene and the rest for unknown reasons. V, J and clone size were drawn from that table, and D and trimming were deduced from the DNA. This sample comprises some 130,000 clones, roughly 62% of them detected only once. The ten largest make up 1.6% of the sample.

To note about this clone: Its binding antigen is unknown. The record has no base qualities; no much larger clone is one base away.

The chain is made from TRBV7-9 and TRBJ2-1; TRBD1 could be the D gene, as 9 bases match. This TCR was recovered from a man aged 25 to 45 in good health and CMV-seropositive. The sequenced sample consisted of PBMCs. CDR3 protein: CASTIAGQGINEQFF. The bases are TGTGCCAGCACTATAGCGGGACAGGGAATCAATGAGCAGTTCTTC.